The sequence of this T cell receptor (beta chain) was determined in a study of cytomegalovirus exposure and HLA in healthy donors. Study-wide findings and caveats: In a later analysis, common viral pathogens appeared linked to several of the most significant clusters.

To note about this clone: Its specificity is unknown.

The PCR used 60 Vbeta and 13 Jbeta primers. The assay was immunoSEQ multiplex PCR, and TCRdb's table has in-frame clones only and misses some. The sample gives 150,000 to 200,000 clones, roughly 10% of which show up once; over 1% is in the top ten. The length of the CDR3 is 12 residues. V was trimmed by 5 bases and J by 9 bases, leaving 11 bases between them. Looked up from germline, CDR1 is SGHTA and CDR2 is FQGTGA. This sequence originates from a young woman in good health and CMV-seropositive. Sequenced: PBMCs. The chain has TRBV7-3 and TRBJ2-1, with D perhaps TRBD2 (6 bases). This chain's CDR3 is CASSPPGGEQFF. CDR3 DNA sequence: TGTGCCAGCAGCCCCCCCGGGGGTGAGCAGTTCTTC. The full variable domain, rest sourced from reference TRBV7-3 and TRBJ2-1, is GAGVSQTPSNKVTEKGKYVELRCDPISGHTALYWYRQSLGQGPEFLIYFQGTGAADDSGLPNDRFFAVRPEGSVSTLKIQRTERGDSAVYLCASSPPGGEQFFGPGTRLTVL.